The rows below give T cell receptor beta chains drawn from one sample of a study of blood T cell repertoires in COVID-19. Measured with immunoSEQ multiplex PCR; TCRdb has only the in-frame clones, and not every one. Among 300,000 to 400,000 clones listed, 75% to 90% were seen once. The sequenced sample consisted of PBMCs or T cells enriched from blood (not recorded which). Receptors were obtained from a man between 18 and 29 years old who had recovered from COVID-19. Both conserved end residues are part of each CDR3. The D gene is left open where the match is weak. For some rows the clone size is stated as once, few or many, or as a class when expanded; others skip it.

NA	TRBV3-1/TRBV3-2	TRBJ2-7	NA	TGTGCCAGCAGCCTTGAGGCCTACGAGCAGTACTTC	CASSLEAYEQYF
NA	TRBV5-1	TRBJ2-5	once	TGCGCCAGCAGCCCGCAGGGGGGAAACCGAATAGAGACCCAGTACTTC	CASSPQGGNRIETQYF
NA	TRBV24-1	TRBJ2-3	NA	TGTGCCACCAGTGATTCCACTTTATCCACTGATACGCAGTATTTT	CATSDSTLSTDTQYF
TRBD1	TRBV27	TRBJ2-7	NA	TGTGCCAGCAGTCCGCGGACAGGGGAGTACGAGCAGTACTTC	CASSPRTGEYEQYF
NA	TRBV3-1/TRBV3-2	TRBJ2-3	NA	TGTGCCAGCAGCCAAGAGGTTCGAGGTACGCAGTATTTT	CASSQEVRGTQYF
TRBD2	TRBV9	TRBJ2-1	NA	TGTGCCAGCAGCGTAGGGGGACTAGCGGGAGTAGGTGAGCAGTTCTTC	CASSVGGLAGVGEQFF
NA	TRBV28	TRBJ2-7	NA	TGTGCCAGCAGTGGCCGGGTGAGCGGCGCCTACGAGCAGTACTTC	CASSGRVSGAYEQYF
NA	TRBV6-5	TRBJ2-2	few	TGTGCCGCAGATCCCGCGGGGCGTGGCACCGGGGAGCTGTTTTTT	CAADPAGRGTGELFF
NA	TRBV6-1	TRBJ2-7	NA	TGTGCCAGCAGTGAGCAGCCAGGTGCCGAGCAGTACTTC	CASSEQPGAEQYF
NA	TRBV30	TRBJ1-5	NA	TGTGCCTGGAGCGACGAGGGAAATCAGCCCCAGCATTTT	CAWSDEGNQPQHF
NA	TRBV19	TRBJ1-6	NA	TGTGCCAGTAGTACGGGACATAATAATTCACCCCTCCACTTT	CASSTGHNNSPLHF
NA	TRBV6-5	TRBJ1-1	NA	TGTGCCAGCAGTTACCGCGGCTCCCAAGTGAACACTGAAGCTTTCTTT	CASSYRGSQVNTEAFF
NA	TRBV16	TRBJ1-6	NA	TGTGCCAGCAGCCTTTTCGGGACATTTGATTCACCCCTCCACTTT	CASSLFGTFDSPLHF
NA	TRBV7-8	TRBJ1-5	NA	TGTGCCAGCAGCTTAGCCAGGCATAGCAATCAGCCCCAGCATTTT	CASSLARHSNQPQHF
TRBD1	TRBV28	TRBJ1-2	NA	TGTGCCAGCAGTTCGCCCGGGACAGGGGGCTATGGGTATGGCTACACCTTC	CASSSPGTGGYGYGYTF
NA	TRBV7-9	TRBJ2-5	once	TGTGCCAGCAGTTTATCTAAAGAGACCCAGTACTTC	CASSLSKETQYF
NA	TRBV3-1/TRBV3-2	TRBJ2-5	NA	TGTGCCAGCAGCCGAGATTACGTGGGGGGGCCACGAGAGACCCAGTACTTC	CASSRDYVGGPRETQYF
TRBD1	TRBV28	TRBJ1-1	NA	TGTGCCAGCAACCCAGGACAGGGGGCCCCCTTTTACACTGAAGCTTTCTTT	CASNPGQGAPFYTEAFF
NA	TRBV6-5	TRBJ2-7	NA	TGTGCCAGCAATAACTTCGAGCAGTACTTC	CASNNFEQYF
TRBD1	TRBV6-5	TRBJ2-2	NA	TGTGCCAGCAGTCGCACAGGGGGCCACACCGGGGAGCTGTTTTTT	CASSRTGGHTGELFF
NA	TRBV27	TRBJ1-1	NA	TGTGCCAGCAGTTTATCGGCAGGGGCTGGAACTGAAGCTTTCTTT	CASSLSAGAGTEAFF
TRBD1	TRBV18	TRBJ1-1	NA	TGTGCCAGCTCACTCCCGACAGGGCCGAACACTGAAGCTTTCTTT	CASSLPTGPNTEAFF
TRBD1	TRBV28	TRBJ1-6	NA	TGTGCCAGCAGAACTACCCGGGACAGGCGAAATTCACCCCTCCACTTT	CASRTTRDRRNSPLHF